This T cell receptor beta chain was found in a study of T cells in Graves' hyperthyroidism and ophthalmopathy. For the study at large: Peripheral blood was obtained at initial diagnosis, preceding any treatment.

With respect to this clonotype: The conserved closing phenylalanine or tryptophan is absent in this CDR3, likely reflecting a read error.

The CDR3 runs to 14 residues. In germline, CDR1 is MNHNS, CDR2 SASEGT. At least 3 on the Clinical Activity Score was recorded for ophthalmopathy patients, who also had NOSPECS grade at least 4 and duration under 3 months. Clinical symptoms, serum thyroxine and TRAb, thyroid ultrasound and orbital computed tomography together formed the diagnostic basis. The PBMCs were taken from approximately 9 ml of fresh peripheral blood. Amplified TCR beta CDR3 regions came from RNA transcripts. When the TCR CDR3 underwent first-round RT-PCR, the HTBI primer set was used. TCRdb independently ran MiXCR on the multiplex PCR reads; one entry per CDR3 protein. The sample shows tens of thousands of distinct CDR3 sequences, about 47% of them seen only once.

The sequence came from a man aged 35-49 years with Graves' ophthalmopathy. The V gene is TRBV6-1, the J gene TRBJ2-7; D is unresolved. The sequencing input was blood. The CDR3 DNA reads TGTGCCGGCAGCCGACACAGAGACTCCTACGAGCAGTACCTC. It translates to CAGSRHRDSYEQYL.